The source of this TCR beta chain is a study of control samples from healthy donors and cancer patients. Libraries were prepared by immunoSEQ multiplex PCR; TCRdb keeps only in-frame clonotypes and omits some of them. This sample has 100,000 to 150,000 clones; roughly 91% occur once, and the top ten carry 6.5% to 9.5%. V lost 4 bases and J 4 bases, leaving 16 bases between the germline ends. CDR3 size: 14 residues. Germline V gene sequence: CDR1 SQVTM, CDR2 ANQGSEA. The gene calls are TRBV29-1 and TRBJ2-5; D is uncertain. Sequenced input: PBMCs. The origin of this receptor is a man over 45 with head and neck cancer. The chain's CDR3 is CSVVPQLIGETQYF. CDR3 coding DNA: TGCAGCGTTGTCCCACAGCTGATCGGAGAGACCCAGTACTTC.